This T cell receptor (beta chain) was found in a study of OX40 agonist ivuxolimab in advanced cancers. Turning to the study itself: Patients were roughly 83% male with ages about 23 to 79, mean 60.

With respect to this clone: Its antigen is undetermined.

The CDR3 length is 13 residues. The V end lost 2 bases, the J end lost 5 bases, and 12 bases lay between the germline ends. CDR1 GTSNPN and CDR2 SVGIG come from the germline V gene (reference sequence). Sequencing used immunoSEQ multiplex PCR; TCRdb keeps in-frame clones, though not all of them. Altogether around 40,000 clones are present, 82% being singletons, with the ten largest covering 6.5% to 8%. The cohort excluded patients with autoimmune disease history or systemic immunosuppression. General study results and limits: Expanded clones belonging to CD8+ T cells outnumbered, on average, those of CD4+.

The receptor was isolated from an adult with an advanced solid tumor such as melanoma, head and neck, liver or kidney cancer. The chain employs TRBV30 and TRBJ2-5, with D possibly TRBD1 on 6 matching bases. This sample comprised CD4+ or CD8+ T cells sorted from blood, obtained in a trial of the OX40 agonist ivuxolimab. The CDR3 here is CAWSPRGGETQYF. As DNA, the CDR3 is TGTGCCTGGAGTCCCAGGGGTGGGGAGACCCAGTACTTC.